Listed below are T cell receptor beta chains from one sample, sequenced in a study of shared clonotypes between healthy human individuals. The table came from immunoSEQ multiplex PCR; TCRdb's copy has only in-frame clones and leaves some out. This table holds over 700,000 clones, approximately 77% found once. The sequenced sample consisted of memory CD4+ T cells sorted from blood. The source is a young woman in good health. The conserved cysteine and the conserved F or W are not part of the CDR3 here. Only part of the rows carry a size: once, few, many, or a class if the clone is expanded.

J | V | size | CDR3
TRBJ2-2 | TRBV19 | - | ASSIEVMASYTGELF
TRBJ2-2 | TRBV10-3 | - | AISESVGAWNTGELF
TRBJ2-4 | TRBV28 | - | ASSLTPLQNIQY
TRBJ2-3 | TRBV27 | - | ASSPGSPDTQY
TRBJ2-2 | TRBV5-4 | - | ASSLEGSGGTGELF
TRBJ2-5 | TRBV7-6 | - | ASRQDPGRGTQY
TRBJ2-2 | TRBV4-1 | - | ASSRVLGNTGELF
TRBJ1-4 | TRBV4-1 | - | ASREAGNPNEKLF
TRBJ2-2 | TRBV6-1 | - | ASSEPWLAGDRGRGELF
TRBJ2-7 | TRBV9 | - | ASSPHFFAGTYEQY
TRBJ2-2 | TRBV2 | - | ASSEALSTGELF
TRBJ1-4 | TRBV25-1 | - | ASSDQRGINEKLF
TRBJ1-1 | TRBV10-3 | - | AISFTNTEAF
TRBJ1-1 | TRBV9 | once | ASRAGNVNTEAF
TRBJ1-5 | TRBV28 | - | ASSFQLGSQPQH
TRBJ2-2 | TRBV28 | few | ASSLLTSGAGELF
TRBJ2-1 | TRBV7-8 | - | ASRSLEGRGEQF
TRBJ2-4 | TRBV7-3 | - | ASSFGTSGLAKNIQY
TRBJ2-7 | TRBV10-3 | - | AISERGAEQY
TRBJ2-1 | TRBV6-6 | - | ASRVWAGGDGNEQF
TRBJ2-2 | TRBV11-2 | - | ASSLNSGGDGTGELF
TRBJ1-2 | TRBV5-4 | - | ASSFTGGGGYT
TRBJ2-1 | TRBV4-1 | once | ASSQPGFTYNEQF
TRBJ2-5 | TRBV7-9 | - | ASSVGASLEARAQY
TRBJ2-2 | TRBV19 | - | ASANPGLNTGELF
TRBJ1-1 | TRBV7-9 | - | ASSTTWNTEAF
TRBJ2-7 | TRBV4-1 | - | ASSYAGGQGAYEQY
TRBJ2-7 | TRBV27 | few | ASNIQGPGYEQY
TRBJ2-7 | TRBV30 | - | AWTDPSGSLHLLYEQY
TRBJ2-7 | TRBV5-8 | few | ASGEPQGAYEQY
TRBJ1-1 | TRBV10-1 | - | ASSESWGRNTEAF
TRBJ2-3 | TRBV18 | - | ASSPIRDTDTQY
TRBJ2-3 | TRBV4-1 | few | ASRFEGSDTQY
TRBJ2-5 | TRBV11-2 | - | ASTVGVGSPQETQY
TRBJ2-7 | TRBV6-1 | - | ASTRQGAPGF
TRBJ2-3 | TRBV6-6 | few | ASTRDRRTDTQY
TRBJ1-1 | TRBV21-1 | once | ASSQEGVTEAF
TRBJ1-5 | TRBV15 | - | ATSLQGMGQPQH
TRBJ1-2 | TRBV28 | - | ASSLSLNYGYT
TRBJ2-6 | TRBV7-6 | - | ASSQGPSSSSGANVLT
TRBJ2-7 | TRBV5-6 | - | ASSLDNSYEQY